Following are 27 T cell receptor beta chains from one sample sequenced in a study of monozygotic twins with cystic fibrosis. Libraries were prepared by immunoSEQ multiplex PCR; TCRdb keeps only in-frame clonotypes and omits some of them. The data contain around 25,000 clones, around 90% of them singletons. The specimen was blood. Receptors originate from a girl aged 2 to 10 with cystic fibrosis.

V is TRBV9 and J is TRBJ1-6; unclear D gene. CDR1 and CDR2 (germline): SGDLS, YYNGEE. V was trimmed by 0 bases and J by 7 bases, leaving 11 bases between them. There are 15 residues in the CDR3. The CDR3 DNA sequence: TGTGCCAGCAGCGTAGAGGAGTCGGGGAATTCACCCCTCCACTTT. This sequence encodes CASSVEESGNSPLHF.

This clone was observed a handful of times. The chain employs TRBV2 and TRBJ2-1; 9 nucleotides agree with TRBD2. Germline assignment: CDR1 SNHLY and CDR2 FYNNEI. The CDR3 is 16 residues long. Trimming at V came to 0 bases and at J to 8 bases, leaving 8 bases not matched to a gene. The CDR3 sequence: CASSEALGTSLHEQFF. DNA for the CDR3: TGTGCCAGCAGTGAAGCGCTTGGGACTAGCTTGCATGAGCAGTTCTTC.

V usage is TRBV2 and J usage is TRBJ1-2, with TRBD1 matching over 7 bases. Trimming took 10 bases from V and 1 from J; bases not matched to a gene: 12. CDR1 and CDR2 from the germline V gene are SNHLY and FYNNEI. The CDR3 is 15 amino acids. The CDR3 is CAIPEGDSVNYGYTF. The CDR3 coding sequence is TGTGCCATCCCGGAAGGGGACAGCGTTAACTATGGCTACACCTTC.

The chain has TRBV7-9 and TRBJ2-7; D may match TRBD1 or TRBD2 (6 bases each). Germline V lookup: CDR1 SEHNR, CDR2 FQNEAQ (reference sequence). This CDR3 contains 17 residues. Trimming took 3 bases from V and 0 from J, leaving 18 bases between them. CDR3 in DNA: TGTGCCAGCAGCTTCCTGGTGGGGGGCGTTGTCTCCTACGAGCAGTACTTC. Protein sequence: CASSFLVGGVVSYEQYF.

This clone was seen once. The chain employs TRBV7-2 and TRBJ2-1; possibly TRBD2 for D (6 bases). Germline V gene lookup returns CDR1 SGHTA and CDR2 FQGNSA. V gave up 6 bases and J gave up 8 bases, with 11 bases separating them. The CDR3 has 12 amino acids. For the CDR3, the DNA is TGTGCCAGCAGTGCGGGGCGGGATGAGCAGTTCTTC. Translation: CASSAGRDEQFF. Variable domain in full (rest from reference TRBV7-2 and TRBJ2-1): GAGVSQSPSNKVTEKGKDVELRCDPISGHTALYWYRQSLGQGLEFLIYFQGNSAPDKSGLPSDRFSAERTGGSVSTLTIQRTQQEDSAVYLCASSAGRDEQFFGPGTRLTVL.

The chain links TRBV27 to TRBJ2-2; weak D call: TRBD1 (6 bases). Trimming shortened V by 2 bases and J by 5 bases, and 18 bases separated the two germline ends. CDR1 MNHEY and CDR2 SMNVEV come from the germline V gene (reference sequence). The CDR3 consists of 17 residues. CDR3 sequence (DNA): TGTGCCAGCAGTTTACGTGACCAGGGGATTGGGACCGGGGAGCTGTTTTTT. It encodes CASSLRDQGIGTGELFF.

This chain links TRBV4-3 with TRBJ1-2, with TRBD1 identical over 7 bases. The CDR3 length is 18 residues. The ends lost 5 bases at V and 2 bases at J; junction bases unmatched: 17. CDR1 is LGHNA, CDR2 YSLEER, per germline. The CDR3 spells CASSSIPNSRDRNYGYTF. The CDR3 DNA reads as TGCGCCAGCAGCTCCATCCCTAACTCCCGGGACAGAAACTATGGCTACACCTTC.

The rearrangement uses TRBV19 and TRBJ1-5; the D is unclear. Trimming removed 3 bases from V and 0 bases from J, with 12 bases in between. CDR3 size: 16 residues. CDR1 and CDR2 (germline): LNHDA, SQIVND (reference sequence). The CDR3 nucleotides are TGTGCCAGTAGTATTCCAGTTCGGTATAGCAATCAGCCCCAGCATTTT. This translates into CASSIPVRYSNQPQHF.

This clone was counted only a few times. The V call is TRBV21-1, the J call TRBJ1-1. TRBV21-1 is a known pseudogene. The CDR3 totals 15 residues. As DNA, the CDR3 is TGTGCCAGCACCCTTTCATTGGGTGGTGACACTGAAGCTTTCTTT. This translates into CASTLSLGGDTEAFF.

This chain links TRBV7-2 with TRBJ1-2; 9 positions agree with TRBD1. Looked up from germline, CDR1 is SGHTA and CDR2 is FQGNSA. V was clipped by 4 bases and J by 5 bases; unmatched bases: 14. The CDR3 runs 17 residues. The chain's CDR3 is CASSYWGTGLDLYGYTF. CDR3 nucleotides: TGTGCCAGCAGCTACTGGGGGACAGGGTTGGACCTGTATGGCTACACCTTC.

The chain employs TRBV7-9 and TRBJ2-5; 8 bases match TRBD2. V lost 5 bases to trimming and J lost 2 bases; unmatched junction nucleotides: 7. The germline V gene encodes CDR1 SEHNR and CDR2 FQNEAQ (reference sequence). This CDR3 is built from 15 residues. CDR3 loop: CASSPGLAVQETQYF. CDR3 in DNA: TGTGCCAGCAGCCCTGGACTAGCCGTACAAGAGACCCAGTACTTC.

This chain uses TRBV4-1 with TRBJ1-3; perhaps TRBD1 as D (6 bases). The CDR3 is 14 amino acids. Germline V gives CDR1 MGHRA, CDR2 YSYEKL. V lost 6 bases to trimming and J lost 0 bases, with 9 bases between them. The CDR3 sequence is CASRPDSSGNTIYF. The DNA for the CDR3 is TGCGCCAGCAGACCGGACAGCTCTGGAAACACCATATATTTT.

The rearrangement joins TRBV11-3 to TRBJ1-2, with D unresolved. V was pared by 1 base and J by 4 bases, with 13 bases between. The CDR3 totals 15 residues. Germline V gene sequence: CDR1 SGHNT, CDR2 YENEEA. The CDR3 DNA reads TGTGCCAGCAGCTTAGGGTCCGGGGAGGCCTATGGCTACACCTTC. Encoded protein: CASSLGSGEAYGYTF. Together with reference TRBV11-3 and TRBJ1-2, the CDR3 gives the full variable domain: EAGVVQSPRYKIIEKKQPVAFWCNPISGHNTLYWYLQNLGQGPELLIRYENEEAVDDSQLPKDRFSAERLKGVDSTLKIQPAELGDSAVYLCASSLGSGEAYGYTFGSGTRLTVV.

This sequence joins TRBV7-9 and TRBJ2-7, with a tentative D call TRBD2 (6 bases). Germline CDR1 and CDR2: SEHNR and FQNEAQ (reference sequence). CDR3 length equals 11 residues. The V and J ends lost 2 bases and 8 bases respectively, with 7 bases between them. In DNA form, the CDR3 reads TGTGCCAGCAGCTTACGGGGGAAGCAGTACTTC. This gives the protein CASSLRGKQYF.

V gene TRBV5-1 combines with J gene TRBJ2-1; perhaps TRBD1 as D (6 bases). Germline CDR1 SGHRS, CDR2 YFSETQ. The CDR3 consists of 16 residues. The V end was cut by 0 bases, the J end by 8 bases, with 18 bases between. The CDR3 sequence: CASSLGGRGERHEQFF. The CDR3 DNA follows: TGCGCCAGCAGCTTGGGGGGGCGCGGCGAAAGGCATGAGCAGTTCTTC.

This clone is a singleton in its sample. V usage is TRBV4-1 and J usage is TRBJ2-3, with D possibly called TRBD1 or TRBD2 (5 bases each). The CDR3 is 14 amino acids. The germline V and J ends were trimmed by 4 bases and 2 bases, with 10 bases remaining between them. CDR1 is MGHRA, CDR2 YSYEKL, per germline. Written as DNA, the CDR3 is TGCGCCAGCAGCCGAACCGGGACCACAGATACGCAGTATTTT. Translation: CASSRTGTTDTQYF.

The chain uses TRBV13 and TRBJ2-5; D unclear. The CDR3 spans 11 residues. The V and J ends lost 4 bases and 0 bases respectively, with 0 bases between them. Germline CDR1 PRHDT, CDR2 FYEKMQ (reference sequence). The CDR3 is CASSYQETQYF. Here the CDR3 DNA reads TGTGCCAGCAGCTACCAAGAGACCCAGTACTTC.

The chain recombines TRBV15 with TRBJ2-7; TRBD2 agrees at 7 bases. CDR1 is LNHNV and CDR2 is YYDKDF in the germline V gene (reference sequence). V shed 0 bases and J 2 bases; nucleotides not matched to a gene: 1. This CDR3 region has 14 residues. DNA for the CDR3: TGTGCCACCAGCAGAGACAGCGGGGCCTACGAGCAGTACTTC. It yields the protein CATSRDSGAYEQYF.

This clone was found a few times. V usage is TRBV5-4 and J usage is TRBJ1-6; 7 positions match TRBD1. Germline values: CDR1 SGHNT, CDR2 YYREEE (reference sequence). After removal of 1 base from V and 4 bases from J, the junction contained 2 bases not matched to a gene. The CDR3 is 15 amino acids. In DNA, the CDR3 is TGTGCCAGCAGCTTGACAGGGGAGTATAATTCACCCCTCCACTTT. Translated, it gives CASSLTGEYNSPLHF.

This sequence joins TRBV9 and TRBJ2-7, with a weak D call TRBD2 (5 bases). This CDR3 has 16 residues. The V gene's germline CDR1 is SGDLS and CDR2 YYNGEE. V lost 0 bases and J 4 bases, leaving 17 bases between the germline ends. In nucleotides, the CDR3 is TGTGCCAGCAGCGTAGGTGGACGGGGTAGCGCGTACGAGCAGTACTTC. Translation: CASSVGGRGSAYEQYF.

The chain is built from TRBV5-1 and TRBJ2-3; D gene ambiguous. Looked up from germline, CDR1 is SGHRS and CDR2 is YFSETQ. This CDR3 comprises 14 residues. V dropped 0 bases and J dropped 6 bases, with 11 bases sitting between them. The CDR3 nucleotides read TGCGCCAGCAGCTTGGAAAAAAATTTGGATACGCAGTATTTT. This translates into CASSLEKNLDTQYF. The full variable domain, in which reference TRBV5-1 and TRBJ2-3 provide the parts outside the CDR3, is KAGVTQTPRYLIKTRGQQVTLSCSPISGHRSVSWYQQTPGQGLQFLFEYFSETQRNKGNFPGRFSGRQFSNSRSEMNVSTLELGDSALYLCASSLEKNLDTQYFGPGTRLTVL.

The chain couples TRBV5-8 to TRBJ2-5; 10 bases map to TRBD2. Germline CDR1 reads SGHTS; CDR2 reads YDEGEE. V gave up 2 bases and J gave up 0 bases; unmatched junction bases: 7. This CDR3 contains 17 residues. The CDR3 bases are TGTGCCAGCAGCTTATCGCTAGCGGGGGTATACCAAGAGACCCAGTACTTC. Translating gives CASSLSLAGVYQETQYF.

The J gene is TRBJ2-2, the V gene TRBV14; TRBD1 matches 7 bases. Germline V CDR1 and CDR2: SGHDN, FVKESK. J gave up 5 bases and V 3 bases, and 3 bases lay outside the gene matches. CDR3 length equals 14 residues. The chain's CDR3 is CASSQLQGTGELFF. CDR3 in DNA: TGTGCCAGCAGCCAGCTACAGGGGACCGGGGAGCTGTTTTTT.

This chain links TRBV5-1 with TRBJ1-1; D may be TRBD1 (5 bases). Germline loops: CDR1 SGHRS, CDR2 YFSETQ. There are 15 residues in the CDR3. Trimming took 0 bases from V and 1 from J, leaving 10 bases between them. The CDR3, as DNA: TGCGCCAGCAGCTTGGCTGACAGTTCGAACACTGAAGCTTTCTTT. Its translation is CASSLADSSNTEAFF.

The chain uses TRBV2 and TRBJ2-1; a possible D gene is TRBD2 (5 bases). This CDR3 spans 14 amino acids. CDR1 SNHLY and CDR2 FYNNEI come from the germline V gene. V dropped 4 bases and J dropped 4 bases, with 11 bases sitting between them. This CDR3 is CASSVGELYNEQFF. The CDR3 nucleotides read TGTGCCAGCAGTGTCGGGGAGCTGTACAATGAGCAGTTCTTC.

The chain employs TRBV25-1 and TRBJ1-1; D remains ambiguous. The germline V and J ends were trimmed by 0 bases and 1 base, with 12 bases remaining between them. Per the germline V gene, CDR1 is MGHDK and CDR2 is SYGVNS. The CDR3 has 16 residues. The CDR3 coding sequence is TGTGCCAGCAGTGAATACGAGGGTCCTTGGAACACTGAAGCTTTCTTT. Protein product: CASSEYEGPWNTEAFF.

The chain joins TRBV19 to TRBJ1-5; D remains unclear. This CDR3 has 17 amino acids. Trimming left V 3 bases short and J 1 base short, with 16 bases between. Germline CDR1 LNHDA, CDR2 SQIVND (reference sequence). CDR3 sequence reads: CASSIPLKGLSNQPQHF. In DNA form, the CDR3 reads TGTGCCAGTAGTATCCCGCTTAAAGGGCTAAGCAATCAGCCCCAGCATTTT.